The next 25 T cell receptor beta chains were all read from a single sample in a study of shared clonotypes between healthy human individuals. Method: immunoSEQ multiplex PCR; TCRdb's copy keeps in-frame clones and lacks some. The table records more than 850,000 clones, approximately 80% of them present only once. The sequenced sample consisted of memory CD4+ T cells from PBMCs. Regarding subset: CD45RA-negative fraction. Receptors originate from a man between 18 and 29 years old in good health. Some clones in this sample may be carry-over from other donors' samples.

Notes on this clone: Other DNA sequences in the same sample also yield this CDR3. The J gene is TRBJ2-5, the V gene TRBV5-4, with D uncertain. Trimming removed 2 bases from V and 1 base from J, with 9 bases in between. Germline CDR1 SGHNT, CDR2 YYREEE (reference sequence). This CDR3 region has 14 residues. The CDR3 DNA follows: TGTGCCAGCAGCTTAGGTGGCACCCAAGAGACCCAGTACTTC. Translated, it gives CASSLGGTQETQYF.

V and J are TRBV7-2 and TRBJ1-1; D possibly corresponds to TRBD1 (5 bases). CDR3 size: 13 residues. The V and J ends lost 4 bases and 0 bases respectively, with 6 bases between them. Germline V gene sequence: CDR1 SGHTA, CDR2 FQGNSA. The CDR3 loop reads CASSSTVNTEAFF. The CDR3 DNA follows: TGTGCCAGCAGCTCGACAGTGAACACTGAAGCTTTCTTT. Supplemented by reference TRBV7-2 and TRBJ1-1, the full variable domain reads GAGVSQSPSNKVTEKGKDVELRCDPISGHTALYWYRQSLGQGLEFLIYFQGNSAPDKSGLPSDRFSAERTGGSVSTLTIQRTQQEDSAVYLCASSSTVNTEAFFGQGTRLTVV.

The count of this clone is one. This chain links TRBV15 with TRBJ2-7, with D perhaps TRBD1 or TRBD2 (5 bases each). Trimming pared 1 base from V and 1 base from J, leaving 14 bases between. Germline CDR1 LNHNV, CDR2 YYDKDF (reference sequence). The CDR3 is 16 residues long. This CDR3 is CATSRGGDGLSYEQYF. In nucleotides, the CDR3 is TGTGCCACCAGCAGAGGAGGGGATGGTCTATCCTACGAGCAGTACTTC.

This clone occurred once. The chain recombines TRBV4-1 with TRBJ1-2; TRBD1 agrees at 11 bases. With 1 base clipped from V and 2 bases from J, the junction kept 6 bases outside the gene matches. Germline V gene lookup returns CDR1 MGHRA and CDR2 YSYEKL. The CDR3 is 17 amino acids. The CDR3 sequence is CASSQGTGGAGNYGYTF. For the CDR3, the DNA is TGCGCCAGCAGCCAAGGGACAGGGGGCGCCGGGAACTATGGCTACACCTTC.

Concerning this clone: Other nucleotide sequences from this sample produce the same CDR3. This chain links TRBV18 with TRBJ2-5; TRBD2 is a possible D gene (5 bases). Trimming pared 3 bases from V and 5 bases from J, leaving 7 bases between. This CDR3 spans 12 amino acids. CDR1 KGHSH and CDR2 LQKENI come from the germline V gene. In DNA, the CDR3 is TGTGCCAGCTCACCGTCGGGGGAGACCCAGTACTTC. This sequence encodes CASSPSGETQYF.

The chain combines TRBV7-3 with TRBJ2-5; the match to TRBD2 covers 16 bases. This CDR3 is built from 16 residues. Per the germline V gene, CDR1 is SGHTA and CDR2 is FQGTGA. J was trimmed by 3 bases and V by 3 bases; bases with no gene match: 1. In DNA, the CDR3 is TGTGCCAGCAGCTTGGGGACTAGCGGGAGGGAAGAGACCCAGTACTTC. As protein: CASSLGTSGREETQYF.

The J gene is TRBJ2-3, the V gene TRBV11-2; 7 bases line up with TRBD2. The germline V gene has CDR1 SGHAT and CDR2 FQNNGV. The trim removed 1 base at V and 1 base at J, leaving 5 bases unmatched. This CDR3 has 16 residues. The CDR3 is CASSLGLTSGTDTQYF. The CDR3 nucleotides read TGTGCCAGCAGCTTAGGCCTAACTAGCGGCACAGATACGCAGTATTTT.

The chain employs TRBV7-7 and TRBJ1-1; D gene unclear. The V gene's germline CDR1 is SSHAT and CDR2 FNYEAQ (reference sequence). The CDR3 sequence is 13 residues long. Trimming shortened V by 2 bases and J by 1 base, and 5 bases separated the two germline ends. In DNA, the CDR3 is TGTGCCAGCAGCTTAACTGAGAACACTGAAGCTTTCTTT. This translates into CASSLTENTEAFF.

In DNA, the CDR3 is TGCGCCAGCAGACGGGACAGCACCAATTCACCCCTCCACTTT. Residues: CASRRDSTNSPLHF. This chain links TRBV5-1 with TRBJ1-6, with 7 nucleotides matching TRBD1. V shed 5 bases and J 7 bases; nucleotides not matched to a gene: 6. The CDR3 covers 14 residues. Per germline, CDR1 SGHRS and CDR2 YFSETQ. The variable domain in full, with the rest retrieved from reference TRBV5-1 and TRBJ1-6, is KAGVTQTPRYLIKTRGQQVTLSCSPISGHRSVSWYQQTPGQGLQFLFEYFSETQRNKGNFPGRFSGRQFSNSRSEMNVSTLELGDSALYLCASRRDSTNSPLHFGNGTRLTVT.

This chain connects TRBV18 to TRBJ1-4; no reliable D call. This CDR3 has 16 residues. V lost 3 bases and J 0 bases, leaving 11 bases between the germline ends. The V gene's germline CDR1 is KGHSH and CDR2 LQKENI. The CDR3 region has the DNA TGTGCCAGCTCACCTCAGACGTCCTCAACTAATGAAAAACTGTTTTTT. The encoded protein is CASSPQTSSTNEKLFF.

The chain carries TRBV18 and TRBJ1-2; D is uncertain. The CDR3 extends over 13 amino acids. V lost 2 bases and J lost 4, with 8 bases in between. In germline, CDR1 is KGHSH, CDR2 LQKENI. The CDR3 DNA reads as TGTGCCAGCTCACCAAGACTCGTCTATGGCTACACCTTC. Protein product: CASSPRLVYGYTF.

There are a few counts of this clone. The chain employs TRBV7-8 and TRBJ2-3; D is unresolved. The V gene's germline CDR1 is SGHVS and CDR2 FQNEAQ. V lost 4 bases, J lost 1 base, and 6 bases lay in between. The CDR3 sequence is 13 residues long. The CDR3 protein is CASSWTRTDTQYF. CDR3 in DNA: TGTGCCAGCAGCTGGACCCGCACAGATACGCAGTATTTT.

The chain couples TRBV5-6 to TRBJ2-7; 8 nucleotides match TRBD1. Losses at the gene ends were 0 bases for V and 0 bases for J; bases not matched to a gene: 14. The CDR3 is 19 residues long. Germline assignment: CDR1 SGHDT and CDR2 YYEEEE. In nucleotides, the CDR3 is TGTGCCAGCAGCTTGGCGGACAACTCTCCGGGACAGGACTCCTACGAGCAGTACTTC. Amino acids: CASSLADNSPGQDSYEQYF.

Only one count was recorded for this clone. This chain links TRBV28 with TRBJ2-6; 7 nucleotides align to TRBD2. The CDR3 length is 16 residues. V was clipped by 6 bases and J by 1 base; unmatched bases: 6. Germline V CDR1 and CDR2: MDHEN, SYDVKM. The DNA for the CDR3 is TGTGCCAGCAGGCGGGGGACCGTTTCTGGGGCCAACGTCCTGACTTTC. Translation gives CASRRGTVSGANVLTF.

The genes are TRBV28 and TRBJ1-1; no reliable D call. V shed 1 base and J shed 12 bases, with 15 bases lying between them. Germline values: CDR1 MDHEN, CDR2 SYDVKM. The length of the CDR3 is 13 residues. CDR3 nucleotide sequence: TGTGCCAGCAGTTTATCCCAGGCCGGAGCAACTTTCTTT. This translates into CASSLSQAGATFF. The variable domain in full, with the rest retrieved from reference TRBV28 and TRBJ1-1, is DVKVTQSSRYLVKRTGEKVFLECVQDMDHENMFWYRQDPGLGLRLIYFSYDVKMKEKGDIPEGYSVSREKKERFSLILESASTNQTSMYLCASSLSQAGATFFGQGTRLTVV.

The chain links TRBV28 to TRBJ1-4; weak D call: TRBD1 (5 bases). V lost 11 bases to trimming and J lost 10 bases, with 23 bases between them. Germline CDR1 reads MDHEN; CDR2 reads SYDVKM. This CDR3 region has 14 residues. The CDR3 region is CACRRGFRLAKLFF. CDR3 coding DNA: TGTGCCTGTCGTCGGGGGTTCCGGTTGGCAAAACTGTTTTTT.

The chain recombines TRBV11-3 with TRBJ2-7; maybe TRBD2 (7 bases). The germline V gene encodes CDR1 SGHNT and CDR2 YENEEA. This CDR3 is 15 amino acids long. Trimming left V 5 bases short and J 2 bases short, with 16 bases between. The CDR3 DNA reads as TGTGCCAGCAGCCCGGGGGGTGGGACACCCTACGAGCAGTACTTC. This encodes CASSPGGGTPYEQYF.

The chain couples TRBV9 to TRBJ2-1; the D is unclear. Trimming shortened V by 4 bases and J by 6 bases, and 11 bases separated the two germline ends. The germline V gene encodes CDR1 SGDLS and CDR2 YYNGEE. The CDR3 has 13 amino acids. The CDR3 bases are TGTGCCAGCAGCACCCGTCCCTCCAATGAGCAGTTCTTC. Protein product: CASSTRPSNEQFF.

V and J are TRBV13 and TRBJ2-1, with TRBD2 matching 11 bases. The CDR3 runs to 18 residues. CDR1 and CDR2 (germline): PRHDT, FYEKMQ (reference sequence). Trimming cost V 4 bases and J 6 bases; bases outside gene matches: 14. The DNA for the CDR3 is TGTGCCAGCAGCTCGGAGGGGACTAGCGGCCGGGGACTCAATGAGCAGTTCTTC. The encoded protein is CASSSEGTSGRGLNEQFF.

As regards this clone: This may stem from a read error, because a much larger clone lies one nucleotide away. V usage is TRBV7-2 and J usage is TRBJ1-5, with D possibly being TRBD1 (6 bases). The CDR3 sequence is 15 residues long. Germline V CDR1 and CDR2: SGHTA, FQGNSA. This CDR3 is CAGRPQGVSNQPQHF. CDR3 sequence (DNA): TGTGCCGGCAGACCACAGGGAGTTAGCAATCAGCCCCAGCATTTT.

This rearrangement joins TRBV18 to TRBJ2-7; TRBD1 matches at 7 bases. The V gene end was trimmed by 1 base and the J gene end by 4 bases; junction bases not matched to a gene: 10. Germline V CDR1 and CDR2: KGHSH, LQKENI. CDR3 length: 16 residues. CDR3 bases: TGTGCCAGCTCACCACTCGGGACAGAGGGCCTATACGAGCAGTACTTC. It translates to CASSPLGTEGLYEQYF. The full variable domain, completed using reference TRBV18 and TRBJ2-7, is NAGVMQNPRHLVRRRGQEARLRCSPMKGHSHVYWYRQLPEEGLKFMVYLQKENIIDESGMPKERFSAEFPKEGPSILRIQQVVRGDSAAYFCASSPLGTEGLYEQYFGPGTRLTVT.

The chain is built from TRBV18 and TRBJ1-1; 9 nucleotides line up with TRBD1. This CDR3 region has 16 residues. The junction had 10 bases not matched to a gene; V was cut back by 6 bases and J by 2 bases. Germline loops: CDR1 KGHSH, CDR2 LQKENI. This chain's CDR3 is CASSPPGQGENTEAFF. CDR3 coding DNA: TGTGCCAGCTCCCCGCCGGGACAGGGTGAAAACACTGAAGCTTTCTTT.

Turning to this clone: No DNA is shown, since the ends of the CDR3 on it are uncertain; the CDR3 is the one TCRdb lists. At the DNA level, this CDR3 is encoded by other sequences in the same sample as well. V and J are TRBV30 and TRBJ2-6; the DNA was not used to check the table's D call, TRBD1. The CDR3 sequence runs 17 residues, both termini included. Germline loops: CDR1 GTSNPN, CDR2 SVGIG (reference sequence). CDR3 in amino acids: CAWSVGQGNSGANVLTF.

The chain uses TRBV5-4 and TRBJ2-3; D is perhaps TRBD2 (6 bases). Germline V gene data show CDR1 as SGHNT and CDR2 as YYREEE (reference sequence). Trimming cost V 0 bases and J 0 bases, with 11 bases left between them. The CDR3 is 16 amino acids. CDR3 nucleotide sequence: TGTGCCAGCAGCTTGGCGAGGGCGGGGAGCACAGATACGCAGTATTTT. Translated: CASSLARAGSTDTQYF.

This chain connects TRBV18 to TRBJ2-5, with 8 positions matching TRBD2. After removal of 2 bases from V and 4 bases from J, the junction contained 6 bases not matched to a gene. Germline-derived CDR1 and CDR2 are KGHSH and LQKENI. This CDR3 contains 15 residues. The CDR3 loop is CASSPRSLAGETQYF. The DNA of the CDR3 is TGTGCCAGCTCACCAAGGTCTCTAGCGGGAGAGACCCAGTACTTC. The variable domain in full, with the rest retrieved from reference TRBV18 and TRBJ2-5, is NAGVMQNPRHLVRRRGQEARLRCSPMKGHSHVYWYRQLPEEGLKFMVYLQKENIIDESGMPKERFSAEFPKEGPSILRIQQVVRGDSAAYFCASSPRSLAGETQYFGPGTRLLVL.